These 22 T cell receptor beta chains were sequenced from one sample in a study of T cell responses to AZD1222 COVID-19 vaccine. Clones were read by immunoSEQ multiplex PCR, and TCRdb kept only the in-frame ones, dropping some. The table shows approximately 30,000 clones, with 92% occurring only once. The sequencing here drew on peripheral blood, taken 28 days after the second AZD1222 dose. The receptors stem from an adult who received the AZD1222 COVID-19 vaccine.

The genes are TRBV6-6 and TRBJ2-7; 10 bases match TRBD1. Losses at the gene ends were 6 bases for V and 6 bases for J; bases not matched to a gene: 8. Germline CDR1 is MNHNY and CDR2 is SVGAGI (reference sequence). The CDR3 length is 14 residues. The CDR3 reads CASRPGTGDIEQYF. The CDR3 nucleotides read TGTGCCAGCAGGCCCGGGACAGGGGACATCGAGCAGTACTTC.

This clone was observed a single time. The rearrangement links TRBV7-2 to TRBJ1-2; a weak D match, TRBD1 (5 bases). The CDR3 has 15 amino acids. The germline V and J ends were trimmed by 5 bases and 4 bases, with 17 bases remaining between them. The V gene's germline CDR1 is SGHTA and CDR2 FQGNSA. As DNA, the CDR3 is TGTGCCAGCAGCACCTCATCCGGAGGGACCTATGGCTACACCTTC. It encodes CASSTSSGGTYGYTF.

The chain combines TRBV29-1 with TRBJ2-5, with TRBD2 identical over 13 bases. Trimming removed 5 bases from V and 5 bases from J; junction bases left unmatched: 5. The CDR3 is 14 amino acids. Germline CDR1 and CDR2: SQVTM and ANQGSEA. CDR3 nucleotide sequence: TGCAGCGTTTCAGGGACTAGCGGGACTGAGACCCAGTACTTC. Its protein is CSVSGTSGTETQYF.

The V call is TRBV21-1, the J call TRBJ1-5. TRBV21-1 is shown as a pseudogene. The CDR3 extends over 16 amino acids. CDR3 protein: CASTTLGRVINQPQHF. CDR3 nucleotides: TGTGCCAGCACCACCCTGGGTAGGGTAATCAATCAGCCCCAGCATTTT.

V is TRBV28 and J is TRBJ1-2; D gene unclear. This CDR3 has 13 residues. Germline CDR1 is MDHEN and CDR2 is SYDVKM. Trimming shortened V by 8 bases and J by 0 bases, and 10 bases separated the two germline ends. CDR3 region: CASQDPANYGYTF. The CDR3 coding sequence is TGTGCCAGCCAGGACCCCGCTAACTATGGCTACACCTTC.

V gene TRBV29-1 combines with J gene TRBJ2-1, with 10 bases matching TRBD2. V was clipped by 5 bases and J by 4 bases; unmatched bases: 5. Germline V gene data show CDR1 as SQVTM and CDR2 as ANQGSEA. The length of the CDR3 is 14 residues. The CDR3 is CSVPPGLAYNEQFF. As DNA, the CDR3 is TGCAGCGTTCCCCCGGGACTAGCGTACAATGAGCAGTTCTTC.

About this clone itself: One end of the junction is discordant with germline, which a read error may explain. The CDR3: CASSRTRQGGVGLAGVAGELFF. The CDR3 DNA follows: TGTGCTAGCAGCCGGACCAGACAGGGCGGCGTAGGACTAGCGGGAGTAGCCGGGGAGCTGTTTTTT. V usage is TRBV7-7 and J usage is TRBJ2-2, with 13 positions matching TRBD2. The CDR3 is made up of 22 amino acids. The V gene's germline CDR1 is SSHAT and CDR2 FNYEAQ (reference sequence).

The chain is built from TRBV7-2 and TRBJ1-6; 7 bases are a match to TRBD1. From germline, CDR1 is SGHTA and CDR2 FQGNSA. The CDR3 covers 14 residues. After removal of 3 bases from V and 14 bases from J, the junction contained 10 bases not matched to a gene. The CDR3 reads CASSLGQRREALHF. The DNA for the CDR3 is TGTGCCAGCAGCTTGGGACAGAGGCGGGAGGCCCTCCACTTT.

V usage is TRBV30 and J usage is TRBJ2-3; maybe TRBD1 (6 bases). The CDR3 runs to 17 residues. Germline-derived CDR1 and CDR2 are GTSNPN and SVGIG (reference sequence). V was clipped by 0 bases and J by 2 bases, with 18 bases between them. The CDR3 protein is CAWSVSFARDNTDTQYF. DNA for the CDR3: TGTGCCTGGAGTGTAAGCTTCGCCAGGGACAACACAGATACGCAGTATTTT. Complete variable domain (other parts from reference TRBV30 and TRBJ2-3): SQTIHQWPATLVQPVGSPLSLECTVEGTSNPNLYWYRQAAGRGLQLLFYSVGIGQISSEVPQNLSASRPQDRQFILSSKKLLLSDSGFYLCAWSVSFARDNTDTQYFGPGTRLTVL.

V gene TRBV5-6 combines with J gene TRBJ1-6, with D hard to call. Germline CDR1 is SGHDT and CDR2 is YYEEEE. Trimming left V 1 base short and J 8 bases short, with 10 bases between. The CDR3 runs 14 residues. DNA for the CDR3: TGTGCCAGCAGCTTGAGGGCGGGTGATTCACCCCTCCACTTT. Translation: CASSLRAGDSPLHF.

The chain combines TRBV19 with TRBJ2-7; TRBD1 aligns across 8 bases. This CDR3 has 14 amino acids. V was clipped by 5 bases and J by 4 bases; unmatched bases: 7. Germline CDR1 reads LNHDA; CDR2 reads SQIVND (reference sequence). The CDR3, as DNA: TGTGCCAGTAGTGTTGGACAGGGCTGGTACGAGCAGTACTTC. Its protein product is CASSVGQGWYEQYF.

The chain couples TRBV21-1 to TRBJ2-5; whether TRBD1, the table's D call, matches the DNA was not checked. TRBV21-1 is a recognized pseudogene. This CDR3 has 13 residues. The CDR3 nucleotides read TGTGCCAGCAGCAAAACCCAGCAAGAGACCCAGTACTTC. Amino acid sequence: CASSKTQQETQYF.

The V call is TRBV5-4, the J call TRBJ1-4; possibly TRBD1 for D (6 bases). This CDR3 has 17 residues. V was cut by 2 bases and J by 8 bases, with 22 bases left in between. CDR1 is SGHNT, CDR2 YYREEE, per germline (reference sequence). The CDR3 bases are TGTGCCAGCAGCTTTCGGGCAGGGGTAGCCCCCGGGGAAAAACTGTTTTTT. Translation: CASSFRAGVAPGEKLFF.

The chain is built from TRBV19 and TRBJ1-1; D gene unclear. The CDR3 is made up of 12 amino acids. The V and J ends lost 7 bases and 2 bases respectively, with 8 bases between them. CDR1 LNHDA and CDR2 SQIVND come from the germline V gene (reference sequence). In DNA form, the CDR3 reads TGTGCCAGTAACGGACTCAACACTGAAGCTTTCTTT. It codes for CASNGLNTEAFF.

J is TRBJ2-7 and V is TRBV16; D unclear. V was shortened by 3 bases and J by 1 base, with 1 base between the two germline ends. Germline V gives CDR1 KGHSY, CDR2 FQNENV. The CDR3 runs 11 residues. The DNA for the CDR3 is TGTGCCAGCAGCCAGTCCTACGAGCAGTACTTC. The encoded protein is CASSQSYEQYF.

Only a few counts were recorded for this clone. This chain connects TRBV4-1 to TRBJ1-2; D gene ambiguous. Trimming took 1 base from V and 7 from J, leaving 10 bases between them. This CDR3 region has 13 residues. Per germline, CDR1 MGHRA and CDR2 YSYEKL. CDR3 sequence reads: CASSQGGAIGYTF. In DNA form, the CDR3 reads TGCGCCAGCAGCCAAGGCGGAGCTATTGGCTACACCTTC.

The J gene is TRBJ2-1, the V gene TRBV5-1, with TRBD1 identical over 12 bases. This CDR3 spans 15 amino acids. Germline CDR1 SGHRS, CDR2 YFSETQ. The ends lost 3 bases at V and 9 bases at J; junction bases unmatched: 7. CDR3 protein: CASSYTGTGGSEQFF. Here the CDR3 DNA reads TGCGCCAGCAGCTATACCGGGACAGGGGGCAGTGAGCAGTTCTTC.

The J gene is TRBJ2-1, the V gene TRBV6-4, with 9 bases aligning to TRBD2. The CDR3 extends over 17 amino acids. Germline V lookup: CDR1 MRHNA, CDR2 SNTAGT. Trimming removed 1 base from V and 0 bases from J; junction bases left unmatched: 4. The CDR3 sequence: CASSDLASGNSYNEQFF. CDR3 coding DNA: TGTGCCAGCAGTGACTTGGCTAGCGGGAACTCCTACAATGAGCAGTTCTTC.

The chain carries TRBV7-8 and TRBJ2-7; unclear D gene. Germline V gene sequence: CDR1 SGHVS, CDR2 FQNEAQ. The ends were cut back, 1 base at V and 4 bases at J, with 11 bases in the middle. The length of the CDR3 is 14 residues. Here the CDR3 DNA reads TGTGCCAGCAGCTTAGTTCGACCAACTTACGAGCAGTACTTC. It is translated as CASSLVRPTYEQYF.

The chain joins TRBV18 to TRBJ2-1, with TRBD1 matching 8 bases. Germline trimming cut 2 bases from V and 10 bases from J; bases unmatched to any gene: 4. Germline V gene sequence: CDR1 KGHSH, CDR2 LQKENI. The CDR3 spans 13 residues. CDR3 bases: TGTGCCAGCTCACCAGGAGGGACAGGCGAGCAGTTCTTC. Translation: CASSPGGTGEQFF.

The genes are TRBV29-1 and TRBJ1-2; no clear D gene. Germline-derived CDR1 and CDR2 are SQVTM and ANQGSEA. The CDR3 sequence is 13 residues long. Trimming stripped 7 bases from V and 3 bases from J, with 15 bases between. CDR3 protein: CSGRLPADYGYTF. The CDR3 coding sequence is TGCAGCGGTCGACTCCCGGCGGACTATGGCTACACCTTC.

This clone was found once. The genes are TRBV4-1 and TRBJ2-7; 10 nucleotides agree with TRBD1. The germline V gene encodes CDR1 MGHRA and CDR2 YSYEKL. Trimming removed 2 bases from V and 7 bases from J; junction bases left unmatched: 29. The CDR3 loop spans 22 amino acids. CDR3 nucleotides: TGCGCCAGCAGCCAACCATTTTCGATCCGGGACAGGGGTTTTGCTTTTTCGGGGGAGCAGTACTTC. As protein: CASSQPFSIRDRGFAFSGEQYF.